This TCR beta chain is from a study of cytomegalovirus exposure and HLA in healthy donors. Study-wide results and caveats: Immune exposure information available was restricted to CMV serostatus. Reportedly, HLA-A and HLA-B alleles of most subjects were accurately predicted from TCR beta. Researchers catalogued about 160 TCR beta chains as cytomegalovirus-associated.

A single count supports this clone. Its antigen is not known. Germline V gives CDR1 SGHDT, CDR2 YYEEEE. The CDR3 is 14 residues long. Trimming shortened V by 0 bases and J by 0 bases, and 5 bases separated the two germline ends. The PCR used 60 Vbeta and 13 Jbeta primers. The repertoire was sequenced with immunoSEQ multiplex PCR; TCRdb's copy has only in-frame clones and lacks some. Here the sample spans about 190,000 clones, 60% to 80% being singletons. V usage is TRBV5-6 and J usage is TRBJ2-3; D gene ambiguous. This clonotype was obtained from a woman aged 18-30 years in good health and CMV-seronegative. Sequences were obtained from PBMCs. The CDR3 DNA reads TGTGCCAGCAGCTTGGGGGCGAGCACAGATACGCAGTATTTT. It codes for CASSLGASTDTQYF.